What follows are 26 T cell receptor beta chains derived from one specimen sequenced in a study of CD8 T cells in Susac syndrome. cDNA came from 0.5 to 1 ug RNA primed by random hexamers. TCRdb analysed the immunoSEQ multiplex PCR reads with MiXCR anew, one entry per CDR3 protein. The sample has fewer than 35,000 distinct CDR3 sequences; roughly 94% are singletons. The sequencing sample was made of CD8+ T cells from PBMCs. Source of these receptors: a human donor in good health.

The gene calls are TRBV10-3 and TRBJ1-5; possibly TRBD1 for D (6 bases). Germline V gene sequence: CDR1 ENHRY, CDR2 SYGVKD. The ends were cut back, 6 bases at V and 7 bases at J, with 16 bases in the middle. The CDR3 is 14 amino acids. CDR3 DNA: TGTGCCATCAGCGACAGGCTGGAGGGGCAGCCCCAGCATTTT. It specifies CAISDRLEGQPQHF.

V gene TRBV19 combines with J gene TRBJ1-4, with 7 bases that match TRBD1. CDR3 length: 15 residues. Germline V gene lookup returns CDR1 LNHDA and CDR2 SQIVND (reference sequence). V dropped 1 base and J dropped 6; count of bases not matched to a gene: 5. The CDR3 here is CASSIGRDSDEKLFF. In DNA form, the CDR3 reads TGTGCCAGTAGTATAGGCCGGGACAGCGATGAAAAACTGTTTTTT.

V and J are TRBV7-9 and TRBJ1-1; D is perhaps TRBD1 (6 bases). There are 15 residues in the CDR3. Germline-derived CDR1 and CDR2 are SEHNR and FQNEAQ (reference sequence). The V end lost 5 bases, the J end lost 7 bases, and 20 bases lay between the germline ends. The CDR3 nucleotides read TGTGCCAGCAGCCCGAGCGGGGGGGCGCGCGTTGAAGCTTTCTTT. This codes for CASSPSGGARVEAFF.

The CDR3 loop is CASSANRQTEAFF. CDR3 coding DNA: TGTGCCAGCAGCGCCAACAGGCAGACTGAAGCTTTCTTT. This chain connects TRBV11-2 to TRBJ1-1; tentatively, D is TRBD1 (5 bases). The V end was cut by 5 bases, the J end by 5 bases, with 12 bases between. The CDR3 extends over 13 amino acids. CDR1 and CDR2 (germline): SGHAT, FQNNGV.

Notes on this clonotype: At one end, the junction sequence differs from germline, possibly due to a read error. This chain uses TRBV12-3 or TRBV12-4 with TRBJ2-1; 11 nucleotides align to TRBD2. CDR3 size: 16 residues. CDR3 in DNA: TGTGCCAGCAGTTTACTAGCGGGGGGACTCTACGATGAGCAGTTCTTC. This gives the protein CASSLLAGGLYDEQFF.

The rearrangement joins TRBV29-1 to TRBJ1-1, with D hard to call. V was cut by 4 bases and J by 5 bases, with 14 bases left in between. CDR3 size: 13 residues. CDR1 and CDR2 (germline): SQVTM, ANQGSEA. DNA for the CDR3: TGCAGCGTTGGAAAGAATCCGAGAACTGAAGCTTTCTTT. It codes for CSVGKNPRTEAFF.

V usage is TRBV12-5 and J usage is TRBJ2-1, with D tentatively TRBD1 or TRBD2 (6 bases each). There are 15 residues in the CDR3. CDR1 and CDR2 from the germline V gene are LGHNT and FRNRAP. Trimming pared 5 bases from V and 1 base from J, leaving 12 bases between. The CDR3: CASGLGAGSYNEQFF. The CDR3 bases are TGTGCTAGTGGTCTGGGGGCGGGGTCCTACAATGAGCAGTTCTTC. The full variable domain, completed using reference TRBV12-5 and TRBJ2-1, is DARVTQTPRHKVTEMGQEVTMRCQPILGHNTVFWYRQTMMQGLELLAYFRNRAPLDDSGMPKDRFSAEMPDATLATLKIQPSEPRDSAVYFCASGLGAGSYNEQFFGPGTRLTVL.

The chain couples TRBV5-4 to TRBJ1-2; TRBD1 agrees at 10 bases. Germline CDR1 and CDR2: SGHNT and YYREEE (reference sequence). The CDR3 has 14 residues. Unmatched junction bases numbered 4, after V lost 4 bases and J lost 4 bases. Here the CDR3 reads CASSERTGGYGYTF. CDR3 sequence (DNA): TGTGCCAGCAGCGAGAGGACAGGGGGCTATGGCTACACCTTC.

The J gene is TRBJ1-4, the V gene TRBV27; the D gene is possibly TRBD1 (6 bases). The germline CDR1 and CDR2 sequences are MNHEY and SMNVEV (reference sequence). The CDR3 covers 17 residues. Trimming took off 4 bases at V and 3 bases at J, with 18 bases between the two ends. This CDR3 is CASSSLHTGYANEKLFF. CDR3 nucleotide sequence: TGTGCCAGCAGTTCCCTTCATACAGGGTACGCTAATGAAAAACTGTTTTTT.

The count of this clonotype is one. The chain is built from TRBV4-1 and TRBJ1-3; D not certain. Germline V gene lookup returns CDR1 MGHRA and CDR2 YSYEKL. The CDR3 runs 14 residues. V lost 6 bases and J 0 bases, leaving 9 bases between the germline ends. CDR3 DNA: TGCGCCAGCAGTGGTCAGATCTCTGGAAACACCATATATTTT. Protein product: CASSGQISGNTIYF.

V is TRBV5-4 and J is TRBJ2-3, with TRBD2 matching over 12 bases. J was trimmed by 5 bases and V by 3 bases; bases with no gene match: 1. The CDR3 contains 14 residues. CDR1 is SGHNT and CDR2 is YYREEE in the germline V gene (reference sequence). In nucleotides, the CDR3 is TGTGCCAGCAGCTCGGGACTAGCGGGAGATACGCAGTATTTT. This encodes CASSSGLAGDTQYF.

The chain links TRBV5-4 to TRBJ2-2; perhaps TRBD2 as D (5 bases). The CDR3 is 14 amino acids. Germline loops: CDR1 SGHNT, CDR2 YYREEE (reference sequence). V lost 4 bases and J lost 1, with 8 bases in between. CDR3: CASSPGRNTGELFF. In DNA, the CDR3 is TGTGCCAGCAGCCCTGGGAGGAACACCGGGGAGCTGTTTTTT.

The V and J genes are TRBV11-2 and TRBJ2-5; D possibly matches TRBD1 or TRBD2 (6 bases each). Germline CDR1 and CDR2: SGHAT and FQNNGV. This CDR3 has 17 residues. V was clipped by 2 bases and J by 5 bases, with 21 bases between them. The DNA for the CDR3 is TGTGCCAGCAGCTTAATGGGCTGGGGGGCGTTAATGGAGACCCAGTACTTC. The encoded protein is CASSLMGWGALMETQYF.

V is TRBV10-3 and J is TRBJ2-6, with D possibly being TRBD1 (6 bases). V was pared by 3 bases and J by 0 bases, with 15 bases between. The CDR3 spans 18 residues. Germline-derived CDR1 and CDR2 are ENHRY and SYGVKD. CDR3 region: CAISEFWTDVSGANVLTF. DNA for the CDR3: TGTGCCATCAGTGAATTTTGGACAGACGTCTCTGGGGCCAACGTCCTGACTTTC.

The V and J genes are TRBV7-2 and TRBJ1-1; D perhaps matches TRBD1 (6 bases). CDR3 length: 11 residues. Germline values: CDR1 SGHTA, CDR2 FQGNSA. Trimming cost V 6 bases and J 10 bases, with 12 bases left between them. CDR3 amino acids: CASSYSRGAFF. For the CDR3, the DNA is TGTGCCAGCAGTTACTCCAGGGGAGCTTTCTTT.

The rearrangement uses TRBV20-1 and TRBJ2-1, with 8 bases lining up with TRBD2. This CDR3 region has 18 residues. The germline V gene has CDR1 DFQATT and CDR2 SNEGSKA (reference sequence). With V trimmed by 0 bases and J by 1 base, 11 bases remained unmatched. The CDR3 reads CSARDLYGGAVSYNEQFF. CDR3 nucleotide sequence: TGCAGTGCTAGAGATCTATACGGGGGGGCCGTGTCCTACAATGAGCAGTTCTTC.

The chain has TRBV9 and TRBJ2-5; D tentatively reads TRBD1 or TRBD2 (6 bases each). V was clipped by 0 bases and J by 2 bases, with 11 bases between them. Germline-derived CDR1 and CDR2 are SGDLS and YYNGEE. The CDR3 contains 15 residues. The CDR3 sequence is CASSVEGGWQETQYF. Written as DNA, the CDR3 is TGTGCCAGCAGCGTAGAAGGGGGGTGGCAAGAGACCCAGTACTTC.

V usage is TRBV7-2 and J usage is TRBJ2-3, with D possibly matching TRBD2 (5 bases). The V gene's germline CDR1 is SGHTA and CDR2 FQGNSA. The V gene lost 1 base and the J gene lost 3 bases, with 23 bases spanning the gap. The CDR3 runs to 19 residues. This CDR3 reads CASSLDRVSQRSGTDTQYF. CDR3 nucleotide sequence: TGTGCCAGCAGCTTAGACCGAGTGAGCCAGCGGAGCGGAACAGATACGCAGTATTTT.

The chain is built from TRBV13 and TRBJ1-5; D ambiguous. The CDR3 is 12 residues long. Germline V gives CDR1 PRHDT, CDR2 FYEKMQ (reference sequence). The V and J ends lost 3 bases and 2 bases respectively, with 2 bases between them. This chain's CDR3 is CASSLGNQPQHF. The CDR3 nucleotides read TGTGCCAGCAGCTTGGGCAATCAGCCCCAGCATTTT. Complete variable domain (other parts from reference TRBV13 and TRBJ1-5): AAGVIQSPRHLIKEKRETATLKCYPIPRHDTVYWYQQGPGQDPQFLISFYEKMQSDKGSIPDRFSAQQFSDYHSELNMSSLELGDSALYFCASSLGNQPQHFGDGTRLSIL.

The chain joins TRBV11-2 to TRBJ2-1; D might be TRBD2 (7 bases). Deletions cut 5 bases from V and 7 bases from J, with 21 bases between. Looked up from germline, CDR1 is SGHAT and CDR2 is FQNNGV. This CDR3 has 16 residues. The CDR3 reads CASSRPRGGGLNEQFF. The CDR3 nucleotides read TGTGCCAGCAGCCGTCCGAGGGGCGGGGGCTTGAATGAGCAGTTCTTC.

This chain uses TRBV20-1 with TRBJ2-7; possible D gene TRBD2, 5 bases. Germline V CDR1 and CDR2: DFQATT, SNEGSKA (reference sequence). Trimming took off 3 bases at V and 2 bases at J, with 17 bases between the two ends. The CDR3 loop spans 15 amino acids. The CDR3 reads CSARATGVNAYEQYF. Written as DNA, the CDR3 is TGCAGTGCTAGGGCCACCGGGGTTAACGCCTACGAGCAGTACTTC.

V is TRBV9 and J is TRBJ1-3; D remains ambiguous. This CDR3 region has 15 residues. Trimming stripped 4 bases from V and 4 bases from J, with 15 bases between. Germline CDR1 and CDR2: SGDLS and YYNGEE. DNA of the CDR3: TGTGCCAGCAGCTCCTACCCGACCCCGGGAAACACCATATATTTT. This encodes CASSSYPTPGNTIYF.

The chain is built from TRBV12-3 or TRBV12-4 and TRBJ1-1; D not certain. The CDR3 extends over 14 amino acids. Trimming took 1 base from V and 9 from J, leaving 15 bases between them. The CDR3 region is CASSLGGFGFQAFF. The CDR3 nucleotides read TGTGCCAGCAGTTTAGGCGGCTTCGGGTTCCAAGCTTTCTTT.

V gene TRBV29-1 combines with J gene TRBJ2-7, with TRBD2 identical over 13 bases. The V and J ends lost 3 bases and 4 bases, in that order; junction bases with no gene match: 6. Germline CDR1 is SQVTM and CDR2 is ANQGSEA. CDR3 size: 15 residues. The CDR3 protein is CSVDVGLAGVYEQYF. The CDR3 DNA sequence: TGCAGCGTTGATGTCGGACTAGCGGGGGTATACGAGCAGTACTTC.

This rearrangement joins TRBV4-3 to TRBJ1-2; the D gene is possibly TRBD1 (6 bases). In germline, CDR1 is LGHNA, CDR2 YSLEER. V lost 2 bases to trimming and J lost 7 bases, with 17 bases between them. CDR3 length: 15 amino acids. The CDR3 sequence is CASSQKLGPQGGYTF. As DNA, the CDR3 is TGCGCCAGCAGCCAAAAACTGGGACCACAGGGTGGCTACACCTTC.

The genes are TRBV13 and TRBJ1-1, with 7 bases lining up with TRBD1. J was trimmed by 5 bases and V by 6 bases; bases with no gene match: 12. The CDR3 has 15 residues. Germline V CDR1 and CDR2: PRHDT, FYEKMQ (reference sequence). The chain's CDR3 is CASSRTDRLGTEAFF. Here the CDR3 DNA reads TGTGCCAGCAGTCGAACGGACAGGCTAGGTACTGAAGCTTTCTTT.